The 12 T cell receptor beta chains below all came from one sample that was sequenced in a study of radiation and T cells in renal cell carcinoma. Here immunoSEQ multiplex PCR was the method, and the copy in TCRdb shows in-frame clones only, minus some. The table shows 130,000 to 150,000 clones, with 70% to 90% occurring only once. Stated time point: baseline pretreatment blood. Noted treatment: 15 Gy SBRT to primary tumor, nephrectomy 4 weeks later. The sample in question was blood, obtained from a patient whose treatment included radiotherapy and nephrectomy. The receptor set was obtained from a woman in her fifties or sixties with renal cell carcinoma.

J is TRBJ1-3 and V is TRBV6-5; D remains unclear. V was shortened by 3 bases and J by 0 bases, with 6 bases between the two germline ends. The CDR3 spans 14 residues. Per the germline V gene, CDR1 is MNHEY and CDR2 is SVGAGI. The CDR3 bases are TGTGCCAGCAGTTATTGGGGCTCTGGAAACACCATATATTTT. Amino acids: CASSYWGSGNTIYF.

This chain uses TRBV19 with TRBJ1-5; 10 nucleotides agree with TRBD1. CDR3 length equals 16 residues. Germline V gene lookup returns CDR1 LNHDA and CDR2 SQIVND (reference sequence). V shed 7 bases, J shed 4 bases, and the junction held 10 bases outside the gene matches. The CDR3 spells CASNRPGTGENQPQHF. CDR3 coding DNA: TGTGCCAGTAACCGCCCCGGGACAGGGGAAAATCAGCCCCAGCATTTT. The variable domain in full, completed from reference TRBV19 and TRBJ1-5, reads DGGITQSPKYLFRKEGQNVTLSCEQNLNHDAMYWYRQDPGQGLRLIYYSQIVNDFQKGDIAEGYSVSREKKESFPLTVTSAQKNPTAFYLCASNRPGTGENQPQHFGDGTRLSIL.

V and J are TRBV7-2 and TRBJ1-6, with 11 nucleotides matching TRBD1. The germline V gene encodes CDR1 SGHTA and CDR2 FQGNSA. Trimming at V came to 1 base and at J to 14 bases, leaving 7 bases not matched to a gene. The CDR3 is made up of 15 amino acids. The CDR3 nucleotides read TGTGCCAGCAGCTTAGACGGGACAGGGGGATTGGCCCTCCACTTT. This sequence encodes CASSLDGTGGLALHF.

The chain is built from TRBV6-5 and TRBJ1-2; D is possibly TRBD1 (5 bases). V was shortened by 0 bases and J by 5 bases, with 13 bases between the two germline ends. Looked up from germline, CDR1 is MNHEY and CDR2 is SVGAGI. This CDR3 region has 15 residues. CDR3 coding DNA: TGTGCCAGCAGTTACTCGAACAGGAAGGCGTATGGCTACACCTTC. This codes for CASSYSNRKAYGYTF.

This chain connects TRBV7-8 to TRBJ2-7; D uncertain. The germline V and J ends were trimmed by 5 bases and 0 bases, with 14 bases remaining between them. This CDR3 comprises 15 residues. Germline CDR1 and CDR2: SGHVS and FQNEAQ. This chain's CDR3 is CASSPSWRTSYEQYF. CDR3 nucleotides: TGTGCCAGCAGCCCGAGTTGGCGGACCTCCTACGAGCAGTACTTC.

This rearrangement joins TRBV11-1 to TRBJ1-1; tentatively, D is TRBD1 (5 bases). CDR3 length: 14 residues. The germline CDR1 and CDR2 sequences are SGHAT and FQDESV (reference sequence). V was shortened by 2 bases and J by 8 bases, with 15 bases between the two germline ends. The CDR3 is CASSLNPGMSEAFF. In DNA form, the CDR3 reads TGTGCCAGCAGCTTAAATCCAGGGATGAGCGAAGCTTTCTTT.

For the CDR3, the DNA is TGTGCCAGCAGTGAAAACTGGGGGGAGACTGAAGCTTTCTTT. Protein: CASSENWGETEAFF. This rearrangement joins TRBV6-1 to TRBJ1-1; possible D gene TRBD1, 5 bases. V lost 2 bases and J 5 bases, leaving 12 bases between the germline ends. The length of the CDR3 is 14 residues. CDR1 MNHNS and CDR2 SASEGT come from the germline V gene.

The V call is TRBV6-4, the J call TRBJ2-3; TRBD2 is a possible D gene (5 bases). V lost 3 bases to trimming and J lost 5 bases, with 18 bases between them. The CDR3 consists of 16 residues. CDR1 is MRHNA and CDR2 is SNTAGT in the germline V gene. The CDR3 nucleotides are TGTGCCAGCAGTGAAAAACATAGGGAGACGGGAGATACGCAGTATTTT. It specifies CASSEKHRETGDTQYF.

V usage is TRBV7-2 and J usage is TRBJ2-1, with D tentatively TRBD2 (5 bases). Trimming took off 5 bases at V and 7 bases at J, with 15 bases between the two ends. The CDR3 spans 14 residues. CDR1 is SGHTA and CDR2 is FQGNSA in the germline V gene. The CDR3: CASSQIGWENEQFF. CDR3 in DNA: TGTGCCAGCAGCCAGATCGGATGGGAGAATGAGCAGTTCTTC.

CDR3 coding DNA: TGTGCCACCAGCCGGACTAGCGGTGCCAATGAGCAGTTCTTC. Its translation is CATSRTSGANEQFF. The chain is built from TRBV15 and TRBJ2-1; 10 bases align to TRBD2. The germline gives CDR1 LNHNV, CDR2 YYDKDF (reference sequence). The CDR3 totals 14 residues. J was trimmed by 6 bases and V by 5 bases; bases with no gene match: 4.

The V call is TRBV4-1, the J call TRBJ1-5; 7 bases align to TRBD1. V lost 2 bases to trimming and J lost 3 bases; unmatched junction nucleotides: 4. From germline, CDR1 is MGHRA and CDR2 YSYEKL. This CDR3 is built from 15 residues. This CDR3 is CASSQITGANQPQHF. For the CDR3, the DNA is TGCGCCAGCAGCCAAATTACAGGGGCCAATCAGCCCCAGCATTTT.

This rearrangement joins TRBV5-6 to TRBJ1-1, with a weak D call TRBD1 (5 bases). V shed 2 bases and J shed 8 bases, with 13 bases lying between them. This CDR3 is 13 amino acids long. Germline V gene lookup returns CDR1 SGHDT and CDR2 YYEEEE. The CDR3 loop is CASSFIGATEAFF. The CDR3 DNA reads as TGTGCCAGCAGCTTCATAGGGGCCACAGAAGCTTTCTTT.